The present T cell receptor (beta chain) was sequenced within a study of T cells in Graves' hyperthyroidism and ophthalmopathy. The CDR3 regions of TCR beta were amplified from RNA transcripts. Initially, a first-round RT-PCR of the TCR CDR3 employed the HTBI primer set. TCRdb re-analysed the multiplex PCR reads in MiXCR, keeping a single row per CDR3 protein. The profile shows over 250,000 distinct CDR3 sequences, roughly 13% of them singletons. This CDR3 is 13 amino acids long. V was pared by 6 bases and J by 0 bases, with 5 bases of the junction left unmatched. The germline gives CDR1 DFQATT, CDR2 SNEGSKA (reference sequence). This clonotype came up many times. Enrolled ophthalmopathy patients presented with a Clinical Activity Score of at least 3, a NOSPECS grade of at least 4, and disease duration under 3 months.

The V call is TRBV20-1, the J call TRBJ2-7; 7 nucleotides align to TRBD2. Sequencing input: blood. This sequence was found in a middle-aged woman with Graves' ophthalmopathy. This CDR3 is CSAPRTSSYEQYF. For the CDR3, the DNA is TGCAGTGCCCCCCGGACTAGCTCCTACGAGCAGTACTTC.